What follows are 9 T cell receptor beta chains derived from one specimen sequenced in a study of T cells in Graves' hyperthyroidism and ophthalmopathy. Researchers took RNA transcripts and amplified the TCR beta CDR3 regions from them. Initially, a first-round RT-PCR of the TCR CDR3 employed the HTBI primer set. In TCRdb, the multiplex PCR reads were re-called with MiXCR into one record per CDR3 protein. Of approximately 320,000 distinct CDR3 sequences listed, 15% to 20% are singletons. Sequenced material: blood. These receptors all come from a man aged 25 to 40 with Graves' hyperthyroidism.

The chain is built from TRBV10-3 and TRBJ2-5, with 9 bases identical to TRBD1. The CDR3 spans 15 residues. V trimming: 3 bases; J trimming: 2 bases; junction bases outside the gene matches: 4. CDR1 and CDR2 (germline): ENHRY, SYGVKD. CDR3 nucleotide sequence: TGTGCCATCAGTGAATCCGACAGGGGGCAAGAGACCCAGTACTTC. The encoded protein is CAISESDRGQETQYF.

This clonotype turned up a few times. The genes are TRBV20-1 and TRBJ1-4; D gene ambiguous. This CDR3 contains 14 residues. With 2 bases removed from V and 8 bases from J, the gap between germline ends came to 15 bases. Per the germline V gene, CDR1 is DFQATT and CDR2 is SNEGSKA (reference sequence). CDR3 residues: CSARLDGGGEKLFF. The CDR3 DNA reads as TGCAGTGCTAGACTGGACGGTGGTGGGGAAAAACTGTTTTTT.

This clonotype has at least ten counts. The genes are TRBV4-1 and TRBJ2-3; 7 bases fit TRBD2. There are 15 residues in the CDR3. V lost 1 base and J lost 1; bases outside the gene matches: 2. Germline loops: CDR1 MGHRA, CDR2 YSYEKL. CDR3 sequence: CASSQVLARTDTQYF. Written as DNA, the CDR3 is TGCGCCAGCAGCCAAGTACTAGCGCGCACAGATACGCAGTATTTT.

In this sample, this clonotype turned up many times. V usage is TRBV11-3 and J usage is TRBJ2-7, with TRBD2 identical over 7 bases. Germline V gives CDR1 SGHNT, CDR2 YENEEA. The CDR3 contains 14 residues. The V gene end was trimmed by 1 base and the J gene end by 3 bases; junction bases not matched to a gene: 3. The CDR3 loop is CASSLGDYRYEQYF. CDR3 nucleotides: TGTGCCAGCAGCTTAGGGGACTATCGCTACGAGCAGTACTTC.

V and J are TRBV4-1 and TRBJ2-1, with 10 bases lining up with TRBD1. The CDR3 covers 16 residues. With V trimmed by 4 bases and J by 7 bases, 10 bases remained unmatched. Germline V lookup: CDR1 MGHRA, CDR2 YSYEKL. The CDR3 nucleotides are TGCGCCAGCAGCCCCAGGACAGGGGGTTTTGTAAATGAGCAGTTCTTC. Its protein product is CASSPRTGGFVNEQFF.

This clonotype was seen many times. This chain joins TRBV6-1 and TRBJ2-5; perhaps D is TRBD1 or TRBD2 (5 bases each). Germline assignment: CDR1 MNHNS and CDR2 SASEGT. Deletions cut 2 bases from V and 5 bases from J, with 9 bases between. This CDR3 spans 13 amino acids. CDR3 DNA: TGTGCCAGCAGTGAACAGGGACGGGAGACCCAGTACTTC. Protein: CASSEQGRETQYF.

This clonotype occurred many times. The CDR3 DNA reads TGTGCCAGCAGGGGAAGGGACATTGGAAACACCATATATTTT. This codes for CASRGRDIGNTIYF. The chain links TRBV13 to TRBJ1-3; D may be TRBD1 (6 bases). CDR3 length: 14 amino acids. Germline lookup yields CDR1 PRHDT and CDR2 FYEKMQ (reference sequence). Trimming cost V 6 bases and J 3 bases, with 12 bases left between them.

The chain is built from TRBV7-9 and TRBJ2-7, with D uncertain. Per the germline V gene, CDR1 is SEHNR and CDR2 is FQNEAQ (reference sequence). The V and J ends lost 1 base and 3 bases respectively, with 10 bases between them. The CDR3 is 14 amino acids. The CDR3 DNA follows: TGTGCCAGCAGCTTAGATCTGGAGTTCTACGAGCAGTACTTC. Translated: CASSLDLEFYEQYF.

This clonotype was seen only a few times. V gene TRBV7-9 combines with J gene TRBJ2-2, with D perhaps matching TRBD1 (6 bases). There are 14 residues in the CDR3. V dropped 0 bases and J dropped 7 bases, with 9 bases sitting between them. CDR1 and CDR2 from the germline V gene are SEHNR and FQNEAQ (reference sequence). As DNA, the CDR3 is TGTGCCAGCAGCTTAGCACAGGGTAGCGGGGAGCTGTTTTTT. It yields the protein CASSLAQGSGELFF.